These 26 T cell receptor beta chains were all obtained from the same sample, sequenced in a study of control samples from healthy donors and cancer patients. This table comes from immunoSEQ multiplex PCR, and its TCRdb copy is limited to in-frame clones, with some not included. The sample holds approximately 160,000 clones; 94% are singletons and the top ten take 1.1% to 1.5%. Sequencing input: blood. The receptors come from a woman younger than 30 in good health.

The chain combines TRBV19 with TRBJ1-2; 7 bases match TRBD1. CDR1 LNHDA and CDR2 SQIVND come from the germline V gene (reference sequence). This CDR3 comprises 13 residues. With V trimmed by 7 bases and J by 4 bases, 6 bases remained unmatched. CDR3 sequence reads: CASKTGLGYGYTF. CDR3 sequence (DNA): TGTGCCAGTAAGACAGGGCTAGGCTATGGCTACACCTTC. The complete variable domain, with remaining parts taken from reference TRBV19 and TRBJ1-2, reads DGGITQSPKYLFRKEGQNVTLSCEQNLNHDAMYWYRQDPGQGLRLIYYSQIVNDFQKGDIAEGYSVSREKKESFPLTVTSAQKNPTAFYLCASKTGLGYGYTFGSGTRLTVV.

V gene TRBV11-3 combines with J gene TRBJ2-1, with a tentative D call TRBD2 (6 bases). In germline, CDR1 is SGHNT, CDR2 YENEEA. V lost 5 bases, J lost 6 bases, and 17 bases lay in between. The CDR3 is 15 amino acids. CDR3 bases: TGTGCCAGCAGCCCCTCTTCCGGGGGAGGCAATGAGCAGTTCTTC. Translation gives CASSPSSGGGNEQFF.

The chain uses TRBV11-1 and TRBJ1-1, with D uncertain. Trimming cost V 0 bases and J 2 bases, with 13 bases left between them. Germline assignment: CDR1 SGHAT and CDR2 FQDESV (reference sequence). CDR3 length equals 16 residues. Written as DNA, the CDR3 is TGTGCCAGCAGCTTAGCCCCGGGTTCGGGTAACACTGAAGCTTTCTTT. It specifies CASSLAPGSGNTEAFF.

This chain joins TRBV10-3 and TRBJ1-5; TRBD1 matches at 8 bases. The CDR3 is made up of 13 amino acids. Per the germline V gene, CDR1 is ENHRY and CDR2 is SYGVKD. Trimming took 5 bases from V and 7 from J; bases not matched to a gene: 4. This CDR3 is CAISSQGGQPQHF. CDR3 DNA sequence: TGTGCCATCAGTTCACAGGGGGGACAGCCCCAGCATTTT.

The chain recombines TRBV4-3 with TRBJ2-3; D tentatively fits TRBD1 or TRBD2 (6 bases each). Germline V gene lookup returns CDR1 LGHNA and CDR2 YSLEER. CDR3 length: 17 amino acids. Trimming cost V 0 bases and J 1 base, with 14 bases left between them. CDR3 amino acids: CASSQESTGAGTDTQYF. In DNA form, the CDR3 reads TGCGCCAGCAGCCAAGAAAGTACGGGGGCAGGCACAGATACGCAGTATTTT.

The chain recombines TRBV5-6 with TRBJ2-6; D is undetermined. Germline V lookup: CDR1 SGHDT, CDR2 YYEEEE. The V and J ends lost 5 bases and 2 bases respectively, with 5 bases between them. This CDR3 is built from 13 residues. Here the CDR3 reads CASRHTGANVLTF. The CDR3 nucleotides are TGTGCCAGCAGGCATACTGGGGCCAACGTCCTGACTTTC. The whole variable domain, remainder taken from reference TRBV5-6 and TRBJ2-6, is DAGVTQSPTHLIKTRGQQVTLRCSPKSGHDTVSWYQQALGQGPQFIFQYYEEEERQRGNFPDRFSGHQFPNYSSELNVNALLLGDSALYLCASRHTGANVLTFGAGSRLTVL.

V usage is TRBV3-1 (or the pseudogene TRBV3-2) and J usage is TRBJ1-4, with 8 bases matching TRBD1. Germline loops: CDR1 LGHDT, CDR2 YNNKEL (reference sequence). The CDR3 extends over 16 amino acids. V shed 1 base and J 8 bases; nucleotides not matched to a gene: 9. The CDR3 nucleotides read TGTGCCAGCAGCCAAGCATACAGGGGGGGTGGGGAAAAACTGTTTTTT. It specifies CASSQAYRGGGEKLFF.

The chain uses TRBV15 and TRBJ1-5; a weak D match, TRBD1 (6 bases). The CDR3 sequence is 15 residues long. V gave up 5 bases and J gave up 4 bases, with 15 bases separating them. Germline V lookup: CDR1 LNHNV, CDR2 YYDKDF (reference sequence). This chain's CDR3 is CATSLYGQSNQPQHF. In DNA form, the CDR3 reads TGTGCCACCAGCCTCTACGGACAGTCAAATCAGCCCCAGCATTTT.

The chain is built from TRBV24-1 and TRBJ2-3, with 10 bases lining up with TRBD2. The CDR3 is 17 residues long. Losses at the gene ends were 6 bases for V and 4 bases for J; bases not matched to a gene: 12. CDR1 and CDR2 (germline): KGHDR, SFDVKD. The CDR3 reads CATSRAPGLAEPDTQYF. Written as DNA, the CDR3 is TGTGCCACCAGTAGGGCGCCCGGACTAGCGGAACCAGATACGCAGTATTTT.

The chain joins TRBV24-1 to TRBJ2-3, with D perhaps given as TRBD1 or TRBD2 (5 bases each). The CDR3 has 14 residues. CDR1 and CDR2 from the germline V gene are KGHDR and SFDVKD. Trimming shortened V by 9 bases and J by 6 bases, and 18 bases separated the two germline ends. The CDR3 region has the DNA TGTGCCACCGGGGACCGGGGCCCACTGGATACGCAGTATTTT. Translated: CATGDRGPLDTQYF.

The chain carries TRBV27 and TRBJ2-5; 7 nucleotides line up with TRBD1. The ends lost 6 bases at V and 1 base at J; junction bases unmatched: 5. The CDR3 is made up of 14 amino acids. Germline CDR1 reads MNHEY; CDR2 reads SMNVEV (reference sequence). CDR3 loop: CASSPDRLQETQYF. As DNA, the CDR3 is TGTGCCAGCAGCCCGGACAGGCTCCAAGAGACCCAGTACTTC.

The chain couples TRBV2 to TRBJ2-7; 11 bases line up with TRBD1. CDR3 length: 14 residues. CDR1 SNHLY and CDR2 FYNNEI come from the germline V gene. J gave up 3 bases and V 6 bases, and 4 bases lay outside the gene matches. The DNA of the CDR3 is TGTGCCAGCAGGCAGGGACAGGGGGTCTACGAGCAGTACTTC. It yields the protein CASRQGQGVYEQYF. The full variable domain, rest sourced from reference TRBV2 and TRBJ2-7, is EPEVTQTPSHQVTQMGQEVILRCVPISNHLYFYWYRQILGQKVEFLVSFYNNEISEKSEIFDDQFSVERPDGSNFTLKIRSTKLEDSAMYFCASRQGQGVYEQYFGPGTRLTVT.

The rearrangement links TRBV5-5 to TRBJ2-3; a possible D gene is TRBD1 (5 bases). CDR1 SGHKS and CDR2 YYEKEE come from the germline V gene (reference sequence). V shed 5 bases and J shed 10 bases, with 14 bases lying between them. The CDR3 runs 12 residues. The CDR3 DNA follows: TGTGCCAGCAGATGGACATCCTACCCGCAGTATTTT. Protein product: CASRWTSYPQYF.

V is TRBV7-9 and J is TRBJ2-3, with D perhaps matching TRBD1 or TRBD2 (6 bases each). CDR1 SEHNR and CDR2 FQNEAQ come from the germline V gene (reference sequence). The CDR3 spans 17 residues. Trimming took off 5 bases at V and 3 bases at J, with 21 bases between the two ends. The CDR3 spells CASSPNRAGAGTDTQYF. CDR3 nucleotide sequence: TGTGCCAGCAGCCCAAACAGGGCAGGCGCGGGAACAGATACGCAGTATTTT.

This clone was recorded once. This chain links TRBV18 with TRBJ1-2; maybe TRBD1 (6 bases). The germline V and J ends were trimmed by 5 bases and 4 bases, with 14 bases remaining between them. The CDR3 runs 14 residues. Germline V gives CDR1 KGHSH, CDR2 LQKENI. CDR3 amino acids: CASSDLTGPYGYTF. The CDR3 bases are TGTGCCAGCTCAGATTTGACAGGCCCCTATGGCTACACCTTC.

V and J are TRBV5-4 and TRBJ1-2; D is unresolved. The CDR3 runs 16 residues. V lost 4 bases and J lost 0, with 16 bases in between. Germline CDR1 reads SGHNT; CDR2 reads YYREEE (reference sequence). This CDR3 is CASSPRTSGSNYGYTF. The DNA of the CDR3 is TGTGCCAGCAGCCCCCGAACATCGGGGTCTAACTATGGCTACACCTTC.

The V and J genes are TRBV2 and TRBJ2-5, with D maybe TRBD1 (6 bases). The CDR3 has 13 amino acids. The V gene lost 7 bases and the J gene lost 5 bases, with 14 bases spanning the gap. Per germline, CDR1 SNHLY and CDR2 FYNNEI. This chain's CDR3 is CASTYGQSETQYF. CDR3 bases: TGTGCCAGCACCTACGGACAGTCTGAGACCCAGTACTTC.

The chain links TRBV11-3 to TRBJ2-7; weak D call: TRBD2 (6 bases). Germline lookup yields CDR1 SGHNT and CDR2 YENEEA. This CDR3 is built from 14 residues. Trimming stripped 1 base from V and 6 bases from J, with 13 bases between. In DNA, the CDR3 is TGTGCCAGCAGCTTAGCGGGAGCTTATCCCGAGCAGTACTTC. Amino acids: CASSLAGAYPEQYF. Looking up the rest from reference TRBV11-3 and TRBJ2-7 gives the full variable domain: EAGVVQSPRYKIIEKKQPVAFWCNPISGHNTLYWYLQNLGQGPELLIRYENEEAVDDSQLPKDRFSAERLKGVDSTLKIQPAELGDSAVYLCASSLAGAYPEQYFGPGTRLTVT.

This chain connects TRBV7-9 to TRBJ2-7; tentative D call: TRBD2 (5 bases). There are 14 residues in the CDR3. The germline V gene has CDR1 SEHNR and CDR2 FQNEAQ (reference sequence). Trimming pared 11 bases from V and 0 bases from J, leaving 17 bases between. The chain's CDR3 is CAGSTTMHSYEQYF. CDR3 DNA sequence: TGTGCCGGTAGTACGACTATGCACTCCTACGAGCAGTACTTC.

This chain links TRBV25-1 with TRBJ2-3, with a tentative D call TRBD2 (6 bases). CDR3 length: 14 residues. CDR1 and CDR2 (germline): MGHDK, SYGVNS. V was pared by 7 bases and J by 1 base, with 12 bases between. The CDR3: CASNGDSGTDTQYF. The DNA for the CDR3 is TGTGCCAGCAACGGGGACTCCGGCACAGATACGCAGTATTTT. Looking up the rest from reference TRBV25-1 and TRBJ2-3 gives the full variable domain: EADIYQTPRYLVIGTGKKITLECSQTMGHDKMYWYQQDPGMELHLIHYSYGVNSTEKGDLSSESTVSRIRTEHFPLTLESARPSHTSQYLCASNGDSGTDTQYFGPGTRLTVL.

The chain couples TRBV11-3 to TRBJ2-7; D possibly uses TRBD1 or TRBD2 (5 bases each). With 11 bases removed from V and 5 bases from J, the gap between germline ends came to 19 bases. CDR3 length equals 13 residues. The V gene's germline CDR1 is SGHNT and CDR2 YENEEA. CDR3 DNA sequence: TGTGCCTCCGCCGGGACCGACCCCCACGAGCAGTACTTC. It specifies CASAGTDPHEQYF.

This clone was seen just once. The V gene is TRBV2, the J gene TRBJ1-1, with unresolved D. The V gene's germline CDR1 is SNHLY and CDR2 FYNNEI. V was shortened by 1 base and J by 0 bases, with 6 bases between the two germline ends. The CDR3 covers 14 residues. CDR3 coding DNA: TGTGCCAGCAGTGAAGAGACGGTGAACACTGAAGCTTTCTTT. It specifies CASSEETVNTEAFF.

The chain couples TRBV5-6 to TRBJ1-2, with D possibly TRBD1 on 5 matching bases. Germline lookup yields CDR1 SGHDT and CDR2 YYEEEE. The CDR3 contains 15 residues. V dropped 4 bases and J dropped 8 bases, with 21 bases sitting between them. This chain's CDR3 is CASSRAQGAAGGYTF. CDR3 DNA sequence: TGTGCCAGCAGCCGAGCGCAGGGCGCCGCGGGAGGCTACACCTTC.

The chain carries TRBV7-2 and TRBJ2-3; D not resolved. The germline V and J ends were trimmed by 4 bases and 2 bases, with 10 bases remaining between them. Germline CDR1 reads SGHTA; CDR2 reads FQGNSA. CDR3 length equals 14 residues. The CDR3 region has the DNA TGTGCCAGCAGCTCCCTAGGGCCCACAGATACGCAGTATTTT. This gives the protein CASSSLGPTDTQYF.

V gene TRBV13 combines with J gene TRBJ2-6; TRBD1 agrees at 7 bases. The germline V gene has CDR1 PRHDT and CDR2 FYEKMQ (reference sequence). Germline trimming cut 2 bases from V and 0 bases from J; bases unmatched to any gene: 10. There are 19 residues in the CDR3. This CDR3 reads CASSLSGTAAPSGANVLTF. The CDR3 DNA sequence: TGTGCCAGCAGCTTAAGTGGGACAGCCGCTCCCTCTGGGGCCAACGTCCTGACTTTC. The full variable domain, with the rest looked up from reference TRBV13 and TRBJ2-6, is AAGVIQSPRHLIKEKRETATLKCYPIPRHDTVYWYQQGPGQDPQFLISFYEKMQSDKGSIPDRFSAQQFSDYHSELNMSSLELGDSALYFCASSLSGTAAPSGANVLTFGAGSRLTVL.

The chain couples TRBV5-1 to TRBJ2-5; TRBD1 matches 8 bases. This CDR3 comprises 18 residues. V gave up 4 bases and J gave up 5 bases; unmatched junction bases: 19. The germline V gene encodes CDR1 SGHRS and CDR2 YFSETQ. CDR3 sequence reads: CASSLRTGRSLPRETQYF. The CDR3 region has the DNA TGCGCCAGCAGCCTTAGGACAGGGCGCTCCCTCCCACGGGAGACCCAGTACTTC.